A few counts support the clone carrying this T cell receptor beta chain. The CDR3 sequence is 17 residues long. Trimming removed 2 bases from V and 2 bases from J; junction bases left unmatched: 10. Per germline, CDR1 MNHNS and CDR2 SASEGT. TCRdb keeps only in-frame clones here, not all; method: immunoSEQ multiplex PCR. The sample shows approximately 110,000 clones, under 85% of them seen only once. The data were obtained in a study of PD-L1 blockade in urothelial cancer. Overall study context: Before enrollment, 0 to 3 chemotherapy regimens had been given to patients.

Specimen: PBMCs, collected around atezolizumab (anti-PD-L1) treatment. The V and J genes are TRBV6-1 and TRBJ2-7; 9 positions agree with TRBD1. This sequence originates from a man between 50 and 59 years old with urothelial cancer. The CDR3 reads CASSEFRGTGIPYEQYF. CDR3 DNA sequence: TGTGCCAGCAGTGAATTCCGCGGGACAGGGATTCCCTACGAGCAGTACTTC.